The 8 T cell receptor beta chains presented below share a single source sample, sequenced in a study of radiotherapy plus CTLA-4 blockade in lung cancer. The data were produced by immunoSEQ multiplex PCR, yet TCRdb's version contains in-frame clones alone and is incomplete. The sample has tens of thousands of clones; 84% are singletons. Here the sequenced sample was peripheral blood, taken from a patient treated with radiotherapy plus ipilimumab. These receptor sequences come from a human donor with non-small cell lung cancer whose response to radiotherapy plus ipilimumab could not be evaluated.

The chain combines TRBV7-3 with TRBJ2-3; TRBD1 matches 9 bases. This CDR3 comprises 16 residues. Germline values: CDR1 SGHTA, CDR2 FQGTGA. V trimming: 4 bases; J trimming: 6 bases; junction bases outside the gene matches: 11. The CDR3 here is CASSSLGQGDGDTQYF. The CDR3 coding sequence is TGTGCCAGCAGCTCACTGGGACAGGGCGACGGGGATACGCAGTATTTT.

This clone was observed a handful of times. J is TRBJ1-2 and V is TRBV29-1; D remains ambiguous. Trimming took off 4 bases at V and 4 bases at J, with 13 bases between the two ends. The CDR3 is 13 residues long. Looked up from germline, CDR1 is SQVTM and CDR2 is ANQGSEA. This CDR3 reads CSVGELEGYGYTF. The CDR3 DNA is TGCAGCGTTGGAGAACTGGAGGGCTATGGCTACACCTTC. Using reference TRBV29-1 and TRBJ1-2 for the parts outside the CDR3, the full variable domain is SAVISQKPSRDICQRGTSLTIQCQVDSQVTMMFWYRQQPGQSLTLIATANQGSEATYESGFVIDKFPISRPNLTFSTLTVSNMSPEDSSIYLCSVGELEGYGYTFGSGTRLTVV.

The chain is built from TRBV2 and TRBJ1-5; D unclear. The length of the CDR3 is 15 residues. CDR1 and CDR2 (germline): SNHLY, FYNNEI. The V end lost 2 bases, the J end lost 1 base, and 9 bases lay between the germline ends. DNA of the CDR3: TGTGCCAGCAGTGAAACGCTCGGGAGCAATCAGCCCCAGCATTTT. This gives the protein CASSETLGSNQPQHF.

This sequence joins TRBV9 and TRBJ2-5, with 14 bases identical to TRBD2. The J call may be incorrect, as the DNA end agrees better with TRBJ2-7. The CDR3 length is 17 residues. The V gene's germline CDR1 is SGDLS and CDR2 YYNGEE. CDR3 DNA: TGTGCCAGCAGCCCCGGGACTAGCGGGAGCATCCCCTACGAGCAGTACTTC. It codes for CASSPGTSGSIPYEQYF.

V and J are TRBV28 and TRBJ2-7, with TRBD1 identical over 7 bases. The CDR3 contains 14 residues. V trimming: 3 bases; J trimming: 2 bases; junction bases outside the gene matches: 4. Per germline, CDR1 MDHEN and CDR2 SYDVKM. CDR3 loop: CASSFGGQTYEQYF. The CDR3 DNA follows: TGTGCCAGCAGTTTTGGGGGACAGACCTACGAGCAGTACTTC.

The chain links TRBV6-5 to TRBJ1-2; D is ambiguous. This CDR3 contains 12 residues. Deletions cut 5 bases from V and 1 base from J, with 5 bases between. Germline assignment: CDR1 MNHEY and CDR2 SVGAGI. CDR3 DNA sequence: TGTGCCAGCAGTGAACTTAACTATGGCTACACCTTC. Translation: CASSELNYGYTF.

The J gene is TRBJ2-7, the V gene TRBV2, with D uncertain. This CDR3 region has 13 residues. Per germline, CDR1 SNHLY and CDR2 FYNNEI. V lost 2 bases and J lost 2, with 7 bases in between. The CDR3 is CASSESPPYEQYF. CDR3 nucleotides: TGTGCCAGCAGTGAAAGCCCTCCCTACGAGCAGTACTTC.

J is TRBJ2-1 and V is TRBV27, with a weak D call TRBD2 (6 bases). Looked up from germline, CDR1 is MNHEY and CDR2 is SMNVEV (reference sequence). The CDR3 runs 14 residues. V was trimmed by 7 bases and J by 4 bases, leaving 14 bases between them. The CDR3 loop is CASTERENYNEQFF. The CDR3 nucleotides read TGTGCCAGCACGGAACGGGAGAATTACAATGAGCAGTTCTTC.